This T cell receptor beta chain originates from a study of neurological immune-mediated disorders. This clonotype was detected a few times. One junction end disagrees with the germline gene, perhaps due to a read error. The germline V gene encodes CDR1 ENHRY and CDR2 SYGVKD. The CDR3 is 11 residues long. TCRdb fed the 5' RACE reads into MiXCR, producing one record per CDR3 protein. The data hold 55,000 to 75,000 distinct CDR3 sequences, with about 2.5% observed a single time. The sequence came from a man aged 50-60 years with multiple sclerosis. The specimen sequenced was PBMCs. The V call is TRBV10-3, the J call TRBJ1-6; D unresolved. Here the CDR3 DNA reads TGTGCCATCAGTGAAGGCAAAACCCTCAACTTT. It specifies CAISEGKTLNF.